A single sample is the source of the 5 T cell receptor beta chains below, sequenced in a study of blood T cells in healthy people across ages. Using a J-beta primer mix together with a sample-barcoded 5' primer, a second PCR was run for about 7 to 12 cycles. MiXCR, run by TCRdb on the 5' RACE reads, gives a single entry per CDR3 protein. The sample yields 1.5 million to 2 million distinct CDR3 sequences, 25% to 30% seen once. Source material: blood. All receptors derive from a woman aged 30 to 39 in good health.

CDR3 sequence (DNA): TGTGCCAGCAGCCACCTGGGGCGCACTGAAGCTTTCTTT. The encoded protein is CASSHLGRTEAFF. The chain couples TRBV3-1 to TRBJ1-1, with a possible D match to TRBD1 (5 bases). CDR3 length: 13 amino acids. V was shortened by 3 bases and J by 4 bases, with 9 bases between the two germline ends. CDR1 is LGHDT, CDR2 YNNKEL, per germline (reference sequence).

This clonotype has at least ten counts. This chain links TRBV27 with TRBJ2-1; either TRBD1 or TRBD2 may supply D (5 bases each). V was pared by 0 bases and J by 9 bases, with 15 bases between. Germline CDR1 is MNHEY and CDR2 is SMNVEV (reference sequence). This CDR3 is 15 amino acids long. As DNA, the CDR3 is TGTGCCAGCAGTTTATCACTGGGTGGGGGTGGTGAGCAGTTCTTC. Translation: CASSLSLGGGGEQFF.

This clonotype was detected a few times. This chain connects TRBV6-5 to TRBJ1-1; D may be TRBD1 (5 bases). V was shortened by 5 bases and J by 4 bases, with 11 bases between the two germline ends. In germline, CDR1 is MNHEY, CDR2 SVGAGI. The CDR3 totals 13 residues. The DNA of the CDR3 is TGTGCCAGCAGTAGGGGTTTGAGCACTGAAGCTTTCTTT. Translated, it gives CASSRGLSTEAFF.

This clonotype was seen repeatedly, ten times or more. The genes are TRBV20-1 and TRBJ2-7, with a possible D match to TRBD2 (6 bases). Germline CDR1 is DFQATT and CDR2 is SNEGSKA (reference sequence). The V end lost 6 bases, the J end lost 2 bases, and 11 bases lay between the germline ends. There are 12 residues in the CDR3. DNA of the CDR3: TGCAGTGCGGCGGGACGTCCCTACGAGCAGTACTTC. This codes for CSAAGRPYEQYF.

The genes are TRBV7-9 and TRBJ2-5, with 8 bases fitting TRBD1. The V and J ends lost 4 bases and 4 bases, in that order; junction bases with no gene match: 5. Germline assignment: CDR1 SEHNR and CDR2 FQNEAQ (reference sequence). This CDR3 is 14 amino acids long. This CDR3 is CASSSRTGSETQYF. As DNA, the CDR3 is TGTGCCAGCAGCTCGAGGACAGGGTCAGAGACCCAGTACTTC. The full variable domain, rest sourced from reference TRBV7-9 and TRBJ2-5, is DTGVSQNPRHKITKRGQNVTFRCDPISEHNRLYWYRQTLGQGPEFLTYFQNEAQLEKSRLLSDRFSAERPKGSFSTLEIQRTEQGDSAMYLCASSSRTGSETQYFGPGTRLLVL.